This passage covers 32 T cell receptor beta chains from one sample sequenced in a study of blood T cell repertoires in COVID-19. Measured with immunoSEQ multiplex PCR; TCRdb has only the in-frame clones, and not every one. Of 100,000 or so clones listed, around nine tenths are singletons. The specimen sequenced was peripheral blood. The receptors stem from a woman aged 45-65 years in a cohort sampled during active COVID-19.

CDR3 loop: CASSESNKDNEQFF. CDR3 DNA: TGTGCCAGCAGTGAAAGTAACAAAGACAATGAGCAGTTCTTC. The rearrangement uses TRBV6-1 and TRBJ2-1; D unresolved. Germline V gene data show CDR1 as MNHNS and CDR2 as SASEGT. This CDR3 has 14 amino acids. V lost 2 bases to trimming and J lost 5 bases, with 10 bases between them.

The chain recombines TRBV7-3 with TRBJ1-1, with 7 positions matching TRBD1. The length of the CDR3 is 15 residues. V shed 3 bases and J 0 bases; nucleotides not matched to a gene: 4. Germline CDR1 reads SGHTA; CDR2 reads FQGTGA. In DNA, the CDR3 is TGTGCCAGCAGCTTGCACAGGGGACTGAACACTGAAGCTTTCTTT. Its translation is CASSLHRGLNTEAFF.

The rearrangement links TRBV5-1 to TRBJ2-7, with 11 bases identical to TRBD1. J gave up 6 bases and V 4 bases, and 6 bases lay outside the gene matches. This CDR3 has 14 residues. The V gene's germline CDR1 is SGHRS and CDR2 YFSETQ. DNA of the CDR3: TGCGCCAGCAGCGCCGGACAGGGGGCTAGCGAGCAGTACTTC. Protein: CASSAGQGASEQYF.

This clone occurred once. This chain uses TRBV7-2 with TRBJ2-5; 11 nucleotides line up with TRBD2. The CDR3 covers 18 residues. Looked up from germline, CDR1 is SGHTA and CDR2 is FQGNSA. With 5 bases clipped from V and 5 bases from J, the junction kept 16 bases outside the gene matches. The DNA of the CDR3 is TGTGCCAGCAGCCCTGGGTGGGCTAGCGGGGGGTCCGGGGAGACCCAGTACTTC. It encodes CASSPGWASGGSGETQYF.

This rearrangement joins TRBV12-5 to TRBJ2-7; no reliable D call. The germline V and J ends were trimmed by 6 bases and 3 bases, with 12 bases remaining between them. Germline CDR1 is LGHNT and CDR2 is FRNRAP. CDR3 length equals 13 residues. The CDR3 coding sequence is TGTGCTAGTGGCCCGACACCTAACTACGAGCAGTACTTC. It translates to CASGPTPNYEQYF.

This clone was seen only a few times. The rearrangement uses TRBV5-1 and TRBJ1-3; TRBD1 matches at 8 bases. Unmatched junction bases numbered 6, after V lost 4 bases and J lost 0 bases. There are 16 residues in the CDR3. The germline V gene has CDR1 SGHRS and CDR2 YFSETQ. CDR3 nucleotides: TGCGCCAGCAGCATGGGACAGGTGATCTCTGGAAACACCATATATTTT. It yields the protein CASSMGQVISGNTIYF.

The genes are TRBV7-9 and TRBJ1-1; 7 bases align to TRBD1. Trimming removed 5 bases from V and 7 bases from J; junction bases left unmatched: 7. The CDR3 runs 13 residues. Germline-derived CDR1 and CDR2 are SEHNR and FQNEAQ (reference sequence). Written as DNA, the CDR3 is TGTGCCAGCAGCCGAGGGGGCGGAGGTGAAGCTTTCTTT. It specifies CASSRGGGGEAFF.

The chain uses TRBV11-3 and TRBJ2-3; 10 nucleotides align to TRBD2. This CDR3 is built from 14 residues. Germline values: CDR1 SGHNT, CDR2 YENEEA. V gave up 4 bases and J gave up 6 bases; unmatched junction bases: 4. Here the CDR3 reads CASSSSGRGDTQYF. The CDR3 nucleotides are TGTGCCAGCAGCTCAAGCGGGAGGGGGGATACGCAGTATTTT. Full variable domain (outside the CDR3, taken from reference TRBV11-3 and TRBJ2-3): EAGVVQSPRYKIIEKKQPVAFWCNPISGHNTLYWYLQNLGQGPELLIRYENEEAVDDSQLPKDRFSAERLKGVDSTLKIQPAELGDSAVYLCASSSSGRGDTQYFGPGTRLTVL.

The V and J genes are TRBV5-1 and TRBJ2-3; perhaps TRBD2 as D (6 bases). The CDR3 contains 14 residues. Germline V gene sequence: CDR1 SGHRS, CDR2 YFSETQ. The germline V and J ends were trimmed by 4 bases and 2 bases, with 11 bases remaining between them. In nucleotides, the CDR3 is TGCGCCAGCAGCATCGGAGGGACCACAGATACGCAGTATTTT. Its translation: CASSIGGTTDTQYF.

This clone appeared once. The chain has TRBV7-3 and TRBJ1-4; possible D gene TRBD1, 5 bases. The V gene's germline CDR1 is SGHTA and CDR2 FQGTGA. The CDR3 runs to 17 residues. V was shortened by 0 bases and J by 5 bases, with 16 bases between the two germline ends. CDR3: CASSLTGRGSSNEKLFF. The CDR3 DNA sequence: TGTGCCAGCAGCTTAACCGGGCGGGGGTCATCAAATGAAAAACTGTTTTTT.

CDR3 in amino acids: CASSSQGAVNTEAFF. CDR3 DNA sequence: TGTGCCAGCAGCTCACAGGGGGCGGTGAACACTGAAGCTTTCTTT. The rearrangement links TRBV7-6 to TRBJ1-1, with 9 bases identical to TRBD1. CDR3 length: 15 residues. CDR1 and CDR2 from the germline V gene are SGHVS and FNYEAQ. V was clipped by 4 bases and J by 0 bases; unmatched bases: 3.

CDR3 region: CSASKSGRSSNEQFF. The CDR3 DNA reads as TGCAGTGCTAGTAAGAGCGGGAGGTCATCCAATGAGCAGTTCTTC. The chain joins TRBV20-1 to TRBJ2-1; 9 bases match TRBD2. V trimming: 3 bases; J trimming: 6 bases; junction bases outside the gene matches: 9. The germline CDR1 and CDR2 sequences are DFQATT and SNEGSKA (reference sequence). CDR3 size: 15 residues.

This clone appeared a single time. The rearrangement joins TRBV11-2 to TRBJ1-2; 7 bases match TRBD1. V was clipped by 4 bases and J by 1 base; unmatched bases: 3. In germline, CDR1 is SGHAT, CDR2 FQNNGV. This CDR3 comprises 14 residues. CDR3 sequence: CASSSNRGNYGYTF. The CDR3 region has the DNA TGTGCCAGCAGCTCGAACAGGGGTAACTATGGCTACACCTTC.

The gene calls are TRBV5-1 and TRBJ1-6; TRBD1 agrees at 8 bases. The CDR3 has 15 amino acids. Germline V gene data show CDR1 as SGHRS and CDR2 as YFSETQ. V shed 3 bases and J 8 bases; nucleotides not matched to a gene: 7. The CDR3 protein is CASSWGDRGYSPLHF. The CDR3 DNA reads TGCGCCAGCAGCTGGGGTGACAGGGGTTATTCACCCCTCCACTTT.

V is TRBV24-1 and J is TRBJ1-6; D possibly corresponds to TRBD1 (6 bases). The CDR3 totals 13 residues. Deletions cut 4 bases from V and 10 bases from J, with 10 bases between. Germline CDR1 KGHDR, CDR2 SFDVKD. CDR3 DNA: TGTGCCACCAGTGACCCGGGGGGCTCACCCCTCCACTTT. This translates into CATSDPGGSPLHF.

The chain combines TRBV5-1 with TRBJ2-3; 7 positions agree with TRBD2. V dropped 5 bases and J dropped 6; count of bases not matched to a gene: 12. The CDR3 loop spans 15 amino acids. CDR1 is SGHRS, CDR2 YFSETQ, per germline. The CDR3 loop is CASRPPREGMDTQYF. The CDR3 DNA sequence: TGCGCCAGCAGACCCCCCAGGGAGGGGATGGATACGCAGTATTTT.

This clone was seen only a few times. J is TRBJ2-3 and V is TRBV24-1; no definite D call. The CDR3 length is 13 residues. CDR1 and CDR2 from the germline V gene are KGHDR and SFDVKD. The germline V and J ends were trimmed by 5 bases and 5 bases, with 10 bases remaining between them. The CDR3 nucleotides read TGTGCCACCAGTGCCCCTCGAGGAGATACGCAGTATTTT. Translation gives CATSAPRGDTQYF.

This chain uses TRBV6-1 with TRBJ1-2; the match to TRBD1 covers 7 bases. Germline V gene data show CDR1 as MNHNS and CDR2 as SASEGT. The junction had 13 bases not matched to a gene; V was cut back by 4 bases and J by 2 bases. The CDR3 has 17 amino acids. CDR3 protein: CASSGNFMRQGNYGYTF. For the CDR3, the DNA is TGTGCCAGCAGTGGAAATTTTATGAGACAGGGAAACTATGGCTACACCTTC.

The gene calls are TRBV5-5 and TRBJ1-3; 7 nucleotides match TRBD1. V was clipped by 0 bases and J by 2 bases; unmatched bases: 2. The CDR3 extends over 15 amino acids. Germline V gene sequence: CDR1 SGHKS, CDR2 YYEKEE (reference sequence). The CDR3 nucleotides are TGTGCCAGCAGCTTGGGGGGGACAGCTGGAAACACCATATATTTT. It translates to CASSLGGTAGNTIYF.

Only one count was recorded for this clone. The gene calls are TRBV5-1 and TRBJ2-7, with TRBD1 identical over 8 bases. After removal of 3 bases from V and 6 bases from J, the junction contained 11 bases not matched to a gene. There are 15 residues in the CDR3. The germline V gene encodes CDR1 SGHRS and CDR2 YFSETQ. CDR3 sequence reads: CASSSDDRGLGEQYF. The CDR3 DNA sequence: TGCGCCAGCAGCTCGGACGACAGGGGCTTAGGCGAGCAGTACTTC.

This rearrangement joins TRBV19 to TRBJ2-2, with D tentatively TRBD1 (6 bases). V gave up 5 bases and J gave up 7 bases, with 14 bases separating them. The CDR3 spans 14 residues. In germline, CDR1 is LNHDA, CDR2 SQIVND (reference sequence). CDR3 region: CASSETGSVGELFF. The CDR3 DNA reads TGTGCCAGTAGTGAAACAGGGTCTGTCGGGGAGCTGTTTTTT. The variable domain in full, with the rest retrieved from reference TRBV19 and TRBJ2-2, is DGGITQSPKYLFRKEGQNVTLSCEQNLNHDAMYWYRQDPGQGLRLIYYSQIVNDFQKGDIAEGYSVSREKKESFPLTVTSAQKNPTAFYLCASSETGSVGELFFGEGSRLTVL.

This chain links TRBV7-8 with TRBJ2-7; no clear D gene. V was shortened by 1 base and J by 4 bases, with 14 bases between the two germline ends. Germline V CDR1 and CDR2: SGHVS, FQNEAQ. The CDR3 spans 15 residues. This CDR3 reads CASSLVPTGAYEQYF. The CDR3, as DNA: TGTGCCAGCAGCTTAGTGCCGACTGGAGCATACGAGCAGTACTTC.

The CDR3 region has the DNA TGTGCCAGCAGTTACCAGGGACAGGGGAGCGAGCAGTACTTC. Its protein product is CASSYQGQGSEQYF. V gene TRBV6-6 combines with J gene TRBJ2-7, with 10 positions matching TRBD1. Trimming removed 2 bases from V and 6 bases from J; junction bases left unmatched: 4. This CDR3 contains 14 residues. Germline V gene sequence: CDR1 MNHNY, CDR2 SVGAGI (reference sequence).

J is TRBJ2-2 and V is TRBV4-2, with TRBD2 matching over 9 bases. Losses at the gene ends were 4 bases for V and 5 bases for J; bases not matched to a gene: 5. This CDR3 has 15 residues. Germline lookup yields CDR1 LGHNA and CDR2 YNFKEQ. CDR3: CASSRGGAGTGELFF. The CDR3 DNA reads TGTGCCAGCAGCCGCGGGGGGGCCGGGACCGGGGAGCTGTTTTTT.

This clone has a handful of counts. The rearrangement joins TRBV28 to TRBJ2-7; 13 bases align to TRBD2. This CDR3 comprises 15 residues. J was trimmed by 6 bases and V by 5 bases; bases with no gene match: 7. Germline loops: CDR1 MDHEN, CDR2 SYDVKM. The CDR3 region has the DNA TGTGCCAGCAGTCCGCCGGGACTAGCGGGAACCGAGCAGTACTTC. Its protein is CASSPPGLAGTEQYF.

This chain uses TRBV27 with TRBJ1-2; D gene ambiguous. Per germline, CDR1 MNHEY and CDR2 SMNVEV (reference sequence). This CDR3 region has 12 residues. The V gene lost 2 bases and the J gene lost 11 bases, with 12 bases spanning the gap. CDR3 nucleotide sequence: TGTGCCAGCAGTTTAGGTGGCACCAAATACACCTTC. This encodes CASSLGGTKYTF.

The chain is built from TRBV5-8 and TRBJ2-1; TRBD2 matches 13 bases. This CDR3 region has 15 residues. Trimming at V came to 2 bases and at J to 5 bases, leaving 1 base not matched to a gene. Germline V gene data show CDR1 as SGHTS and CDR2 as YDEGEE. CDR3 coding DNA: TGTGCCAGCAGCTTAGGACTAGCGGGAGACAATGAGCAGTTCTTC. Protein sequence: CASSLGLAGDNEQFF.

J is TRBJ2-5 and V is TRBV19; 7 nucleotides align to TRBD2. Trimming cost V 1 base and J 4 bases; bases outside gene matches: 6. The germline V gene has CDR1 LNHDA and CDR2 SQIVND (reference sequence). The CDR3 is made up of 15 amino acids. The CDR3 nucleotides are TGTGCCAGTAGTATAGTAACGGGAGGAGGAGAGACCCAGTACTTC. Residues: CASSIVTGGGETQYF. Using reference TRBV19 and TRBJ2-5 for the parts outside the CDR3, the full variable domain is DGGITQSPKYLFRKEGQNVTLSCEQNLNHDAMYWYRQDPGQGLRLIYYSQIVNDFQKGDIAEGYSVSREKKESFPLTVTSAQKNPTAFYLCASSIVTGGGETQYFGPGTRLLVL.

The rearrangement joins TRBV29-1 to TRBJ1-2; D remains ambiguous. Between the trimmed V and J ends, which lost 4 bases and 3 bases, there was a span of 6 bases. The CDR3 loop spans 11 amino acids. CDR1 is SQVTM and CDR2 is ANQGSEA in the germline V gene. The CDR3, as DNA: TGCAGCGTTGTTCGGGACTATGGCTACACCTTC. It translates to CSVVRDYGYTF. Filled out from reference TRBV29-1 and TRBJ1-2, the complete variable domain reads SAVISQKPSRDICQRGTSLTIQCQVDSQVTMMFWYRQQPGQSLTLIATANQGSEATYESGFVIDKFPISRPNLTFSTLTVSNMSPEDSSIYLCSVVRDYGYTFGSGTRLTVV.

This clone has just a few counts. This chain links TRBV29-1 with TRBJ2-7; TRBD2 matches at 13 bases. CDR1 is SQVTM, CDR2 ANQGSEA, per germline. V was pared by 7 bases and J by 10 bases, with 7 bases of the junction left unmatched. CDR3 length: 12 residues. The CDR3 reads CSAGTSGTLQYF. The CDR3 region has the DNA TGCAGCGCCGGGACTAGCGGGACCCTCCAGTACTTC.

The table lists this clone with a few counts. The chain is built from TRBV5-4 and TRBJ2-1; D remains ambiguous. V shed 0 bases and J shed 3 bases, with 10 bases lying between them. The CDR3 sequence is 15 residues long. Germline-derived CDR1 and CDR2 are SGHNT and YYREEE (reference sequence). The CDR3 sequence: CASSLVSSDYNEQFF. The CDR3 coding sequence is TGTGCCAGCAGCTTGGTTTCTAGTGACTACAATGAGCAGTTCTTC.

The rearrangement links TRBV6-5 to TRBJ1-4; the D gene is possibly TRBD1 (5 bases). Germline assignment: CDR1 MNHEY and CDR2 SVGAGI. V lost 5 bases and J lost 4, with 11 bases in between. CDR3 length: 14 residues. The DNA for the CDR3 is TGTGCCAGCAGTCACCGACAGTTTAATGAAAAACTGTTTTTT. It codes for CASSHRQFNEKLFF.